A selection of T cell receptor beta chains follows, all from one sample in a study of shared clonotypes between healthy human individuals. TCRdb keeps only in-frame clones here, not all; method: immunoSEQ multiplex PCR. This sample has about 2 million clones, with approximately 94% found just once. The sequenced sample consisted of naive CD8+ T cells sorted from blood. The receptor source for this set is a man aged 18 to 35 in good health. Both conserved end residues are part of each CDR3.

TRBV6-5	TRBJ1-6	CASSLGRDYNSPLHF
TRBV13	TRBJ2-7	CASSWGQGAGYEQYF
TRBV4-1	TRBJ2-7	CASSQEGGGQYEQYF
TRBV27	TRBJ1-2	CASRGTGTGYGYTF
TRBV21-1	TRBJ2-7	CASSSGTSGTKEQYF
TRBV2	TRBJ2-1	CASSDPLGRNEQFF
TRBV27	TRBJ1-2	CASRGQNYGYTF
TRBV27	TRBJ2-1	CASSSLTSGKNNEQFF
TRBV27	TRBJ1-2	CASSLSGTGSFLGYTF
TRBV28	TRBJ2-3	CASTIGQETSTDTQYF
TRBV9	TRBJ2-7	CASSAYSGMGYEQYF
TRBV6-6	TRBJ2-4	CASGTEGGIQYF
TRBV6-5	TRBJ1-5	CASSHRGSNQPQHF